Listed below are T cell receptor beta chains from one sample, sequenced in a study of CD8 T cells in ankylosing spondylitis. MiXCR was run by TCRdb on the 5' RACE reads, yielding one entry per CDR3 protein. The sample has 200,000 to 250,000 distinct CDR3 sequences, roughly 6.6% seen once. Sequenced material: blood, either unsorted or a sorted T cell fraction (not recorded which). All receptors come from a male donor with ankylosing spondylitis. CDR3s include the opening cysteine and the closing phenylalanine or tryptophan. Fields, in order: J gene, V gene, clone size, D gene, CDR3 protein, CDR3 DNA. A D gene is named only where the DNA matches it firmly. Clone size is shown for a subset of rows, as once, few, many or a class of expanded clone.

j_gene: TRBJ2-5
v_gene: TRBV7-9
abundance: NA
d_gene: NA
CDR3aa: CASSLTGPRGQETQYF
CDR3nt: TGTGCCAGCAGCTTAACGGGGCCGAGGGGCCAAGAGACCCAGTACTTC

j_gene: TRBJ2-3
v_gene: TRBV11-2
abundance: NA
d_gene: NA
CDR3aa: CASSLGAADTQYF
CDR3nt: TGTGCCAGCAGCTTAGGGGCAGCGGATACGCAGTATTTT

j_gene: TRBJ1-1
v_gene: TRBV12-3/TRBV12-4
abundance: many
d_gene: NA
CDR3aa: CASSLAVYTEAFF
CDR3nt: TGTGCCAGCAGTTTAGCAGTGTACACTGAAGCTTTCTTT

j_gene: TRBJ1-5
v_gene: TRBV4-3
abundance: many
d_gene: NA
CDR3aa: CASSQDPEAAKSNQPQHF
CDR3nt: TGCGCCAGCAGCCAAGATCCGGAGGCAGCGAAAAGCAATCAGCCCCAGCATTTT

j_gene: TRBJ1-2
v_gene: TRBV3-1
abundance: many
d_gene: NA
CDR3aa: CASRGTGRGYTF
CDR3nt: TGTGCCAGCAGGGGAACAGGACGGGGCTACACCTTC

j_gene: TRBJ2-7
v_gene: TRBV5-1
abundance: many
d_gene: NA
CDR3aa: CASSWKYRDSYEQYF
CDR3nt: TGCGCCAGCAGCTGGAAATACAGGGACTCCTACGAGCAGTACTTC

j_gene: TRBJ1-2
v_gene: TRBV6-4
abundance: many
d_gene: NA
CDR3aa: CASSVVGQGRNYGYTF
CDR3nt: TGTGCCAGCAGTGTTGTTGGCCAGGGAAGAAACTATGGCTACACCTTC

j_gene: TRBJ1-2
v_gene: TRBV7-9
abundance: NA
d_gene: TRBD1
CDR3aa: CASRHKGTGILWGGYTF
CDR3nt: TGTGCCAGCAGGCACAAAGGGACAGGCATCCTATGGGGTGGCTACACCTTC

j_gene: TRBJ2-2
v_gene: TRBV30
abundance: many
d_gene: NA
CDR3aa: CAWSPRRSVLGGELFF
CDR3nt: TGTGCCTGGAGTCCGAGACGGAGTGTGTTAGGCGGGGAGCTGTTTTTT

j_gene: TRBJ2-7
v_gene: TRBV11-1
abundance: few
d_gene: TRBD2
CDR3aa: CASSSSGYPSYEQYF
CDR3nt: TGTGCCAGCAGCTCTAGCGGGTATCCCTCCTACGAGCAGTACTTC

j_gene: TRBJ1-1
v_gene: TRBV7-9
abundance: NA
d_gene: NA
CDR3aa: CASSQGYTEAFF
CDR3nt: TGTGCCAGCAGCCAGGGGTACACTGAAGCTTTCTTT

j_gene: TRBJ2-1
v_gene: TRBV4-1
abundance: many
d_gene: TRBD2
CDR3aa: CASSQGPGRGSYNEQFF
CDR3nt: TGCGCCAGCAGCCAAGGCCCCGGGAGGGGCTCCTACAATGAGCAGTTCTTC

j_gene: TRBJ1-2
v_gene: TRBV29-1
abundance: many
d_gene: NA
CDR3aa: CSVADSREAGYTF
CDR3nt: TGCAGCGTCGCCGATAGCAGGGAGGCTGGCTACACCTTC

j_gene: TRBJ2-1
v_gene: TRBV6-4
abundance: many
d_gene: NA
CDR3aa: CASSERWAGEYNEQFF
CDR3nt: TGTGCCAGCAGTGAAAGATGGGCGGGCGAGTACAATGAGCAGTTCTTC

j_gene: TRBJ2-2
v_gene: TRBV28
abundance: many
d_gene: NA
CDR3aa: CASRIDRMNTGELFF
CDR3nt: TGTGCCAGCCGAATCGACAGGATGAACACCGGGGAGCTGTTTTTT

j_gene: TRBJ2-5
v_gene: TRBV4-1
abundance: NA
d_gene: NA
CDR3aa: CASSQDALPQIQVETQYF
CDR3nt: TGCGCCAGCAGCCAAGATGCACTGCCGCAAATCCAGGTGGAGACCCAGTACTTC

j_gene: TRBJ1-1
v_gene: TRBV19
abundance: few
d_gene: NA
CDR3aa: CASKLGLSNTEAFF
CDR3nt: TGTGCCAGTAAGTTGGGATTGTCTAACACTGAAGCTTTCTTT

j_gene: TRBJ1-2
v_gene: TRBV7-2
abundance: many
d_gene: NA
CDR3aa: CASSLAIRGGYTF
CDR3nt: TGTGCCAGCAGCTTAGCAATCCGGGGTGGCTACACCTTC

j_gene: TRBJ2-3
v_gene: TRBV9
abundance: many
d_gene: NA
CDR3aa: CASSGPRGGGTDTQYF
CDR3nt: TGTGCCAGCAGCGGACCGAGGGGCGGGGGCACAGATACGCAGTATTTT

j_gene: TRBJ1-4
v_gene: TRBV7-9
abundance: few
d_gene: NA
CDR3aa: CASSLGAFEKLFF
CDR3nt: TGTGCCAGCAGCTTAGGGGCGTTTGAAAAACTGTTTTTT

j_gene: TRBJ2-7
v_gene: TRBV29-1
abundance: few
d_gene: NA
CDR3aa: CSVTQGEQYF
CDR3nt: TGCAGCGTCACACAGGGCGAGCAGTACTTC

j_gene: TRBJ2-5
v_gene: TRBV29-1
abundance: NA
d_gene: TRBD1
CDR3aa: CSVEGMGQSAQYF
CDR3nt: TGCAGCGTTGAGGGGATGGGACAGAGCGCCCAGTACTTC

j_gene: TRBJ1-2
v_gene: TRBV2
abundance: few
d_gene: NA
CDR3aa: CASTSSSANGYTF
CDR3nt: TGTGCCAGCACTAGTAGTTCGGCAAATGGCTACACCTTC

j_gene: TRBJ2-7
v_gene: TRBV6-2/TRBV6-3
abundance: many
d_gene: NA
CDR3aa: CASSYEGYEQYF
CDR3nt: TGTGCCAGCAGTTACGAGGGGTACGAGCAGTACTTC

j_gene: TRBJ1-5
v_gene: TRBV4-1
abundance: few
d_gene: NA
CDR3aa: CASSQDLRSTQGGDLNQPQHF
CDR3nt: TGCGCCAGCAGCCAAGATTTGAGGTCAACACAGGGTGGGGACCTCAATCAGCCCCAGCATTTT

j_gene: TRBJ2-3
v_gene: TRBV28
abundance: NA
d_gene: NA
CDR3aa: CASSYSIRGSTDTQYF
CDR3nt: TGTGCCAGCAGTTATAGCATTAGGGGGAGCACAGATACGCAGTATTTT

j_gene: TRBJ1-2
v_gene: TRBV5-6
abundance: NA
d_gene: NA
CDR3aa: CASSLGPGNTF
CDR3nt: TGTGCCAGCAGCTTGGGCCCAGGTAACACCTTC

j_gene: TRBJ2-2
v_gene: TRBV29-1
abundance: many
d_gene: NA
CDR3aa: CSVEVWPGKLNTGELFF
CDR3nt: TGCAGCGTTGAAGTTTGGCCGGGAAAACTGAACACCGGGGAGCTGTTTTTT

j_gene: TRBJ1-5
v_gene: TRBV20-1
abundance: many
d_gene: TRBD1
CDR3aa: CSARGTGADQPQHF
CDR3nt: TGCAGTGCTAGGGGGACAGGGGCGGACCAGCCCCAGCATTTT

j_gene: TRBJ2-7
v_gene: TRBV10-2
abundance: many
d_gene: NA
CDR3aa: CAIRAWSSGSYEQYF
CDR3nt: TGCGCCATACGAGCGTGGAGCTCAGGCTCCTACGAGCAGTACTTC

j_gene: TRBJ2-7
v_gene: TRBV7-6
abundance: few
d_gene: NA
CDR3aa: CASSLMGPSYEQYF
CDR3nt: TGTGCCAGCAGCTTAATGGGACCGAGCTACGAGCAGTACTTC

j_gene: TRBJ2-1
v_gene: TRBV6-2/TRBV6-3
abundance: many
d_gene: NA
CDR3aa: CASSPPELANSYNEQFF
CDR3nt: TGTGCCAGCAGCCCACCAGAACTAGCCAACTCCTACAATGAGCAGTTCTTC

j_gene: TRBJ2-7
v_gene: TRBV10-1
abundance: few
d_gene: TRBD2
CDR3aa: CASILLAGSYEQYF
CDR3nt: TGCGCCAGCATTTTACTAGCGGGGTCCTACGAGCAGTACTTC

j_gene: TRBJ2-7
v_gene: TRBV3-1
abundance: NA
d_gene: NA
CDR3aa: CASSQDGRGWQYF
CDR3nt: TGTGCCAGCAGCCAAGATGGAAGGGGATGGCAGTACTTC

j_gene: TRBJ2-7
v_gene: TRBV27
abundance: many
d_gene: TRBD1
CDR3aa: CASSLMGQAAYEQYF
CDR3nt: TGTGCCAGCAGTTTAATGGGACAGGCCGCCTACGAGCAGTACTTC

j_gene: TRBJ2-5
v_gene: TRBV27
abundance: NA
d_gene: NA
CDR3aa: CASSWGAPFGETQYF
CDR3nt: TGTGCCAGCAGTTGGGGGGCCCCGTTCGGAGAGACCCAGTACTTC

j_gene: TRBJ1-6
v_gene: TRBV30
abundance: many
d_gene: NA
CDR3aa: CAWSRRDGRNSPLHF
CDR3nt: TGTGCCTGGAGTAGGCGGGACGGAAGAAATTCACCCCTCCACTTT

j_gene: TRBJ1-1
v_gene: TRBV29-1
abundance: many
d_gene: NA
CDR3aa: CSTGPVIQGTEAFF
CDR3nt: TGCAGCACTGGCCCAGTAATTCAGGGGACTGAAGCTTTCTTT

j_gene: TRBJ2-1
v_gene: TRBV27
abundance: few
d_gene: TRBD1
CDR3aa: CASSLGQALGEQFF
CDR3nt: TGTGCCAGCAGTTTGGGACAGGCGCTAGGTGAGCAGTTCTTC

j_gene: TRBJ2-7
v_gene: TRBV4-1
abundance: NA
d_gene: TRBD1
CDR3aa: CASTLDRGTSYEQYF
CDR3nt: TGCGCCAGCACCTTGGACAGGGGGACCTCCTACGAGCAGTACTTC

j_gene: TRBJ1-1
v_gene: TRBV5-1
abundance: many
d_gene: NA
CDR3aa: CASHAGVRMNTEAFF
CDR3nt: TGCGCCAGCCACGCCGGCGTCCGCATGAACACTGAAGCTTTCTTT

j_gene: TRBJ1-2
v_gene: TRBV29-1
abundance: many
d_gene: NA
CDR3aa: CSVVGGQGYGYTF
CDR3nt: TGCAGCGTTGTTGGAGGACAAGGCTATGGCTACACCTTC

j_gene: TRBJ1-5
v_gene: TRBV7-9
abundance: many
d_gene: NA
CDR3aa: CASSLGGQPQHF
CDR3nt: TGTGCCAGCAGCTTAGGAGGTCAGCCCCAGCATTTT

j_gene: TRBJ1-6
v_gene: TRBV7-6
abundance: many
d_gene: NA
CDR3aa: CASSLAGRRQNSPLHF
CDR3nt: TGTGCCAGCAGCTTAGCCGGACGACGGCAAAATTCACCCCTCCACTTT

j_gene: TRBJ1-2
v_gene: TRBV7-9
abundance: many
d_gene: NA
CDR3aa: CASSSRVGLPYGYTF
CDR3nt: TGTGCCAGCAGCTCCCGAGTAGGGCTCCCTTATGGCTACACCTTC